The 18 T cell receptor beta chains below were found in one sample sequenced in a study of cytomegalovirus exposure and HLA in healthy donors. Amplification used 60 Vbeta primers and 13 Jbeta primers. Produced via immunoSEQ multiplex PCR; TCRdb's table is partial and in-frame only. This sample contains about 150,000 clones. Sequenced: PBMCs. All receptors come from a woman aged 45-60 years in good health and CMV-seronegative.

V is TRBV5-1 and J is TRBJ2-7; D might be TRBD1 (7 bases). Trimming shortened V by 4 bases and J by 5 bases, and 19 bases separated the two germline ends. This CDR3 has 15 residues. Germline values: CDR1 SGHRS, CDR2 YFSETQ. The CDR3 sequence: CASSLAGQTINEQYF. The CDR3 coding sequence is TGCGCCAGCAGCCTGGCGGGACAGACGATTAACGAGCAGTACTTC.

This chain joins TRBV18 and TRBJ1-1; 8 bases agree with TRBD1. CDR1 and CDR2 (germline): KGHSH, LQKENI. V lost 2 bases to trimming and J lost 0 bases; unmatched junction nucleotides: 2. This CDR3 is 15 amino acids long. CDR3 in DNA: TGTGCCAGCTCACCAGAGACAGGGGTGAACACTGAAGCTTTCTTT. It codes for CASSPETGVNTEAFF.

The chain combines TRBV27 with TRBJ2-7; 9 nucleotides line up with TRBD2. Looked up from germline, CDR1 is MNHEY and CDR2 is SMNVEV (reference sequence). V dropped 6 bases and J dropped 5; count of bases not matched to a gene: 5. The CDR3 length is 13 residues. CDR3 region: CASRFSGSNEQYF. The CDR3 DNA reads as TGTGCCAGCAGATTTAGCGGGAGTAACGAGCAGTACTTC.

The chain is built from TRBV5-6 and TRBJ1-1; 7 bases align to TRBD1. Trimming cost V 5 bases and J 5 bases; bases outside gene matches: 6. Germline CDR1 and CDR2: SGHDT and YYEEEE. The CDR3 spans 13 residues. The CDR3 here is CASRQGSGTEAFF. DNA of the CDR3: TGTGCCAGCAGACAGGGGTCGGGGACTGAAGCTTTCTTT.

The chain carries TRBV6-5 and TRBJ2-3; D unclear. The CDR3 is made up of 14 amino acids. Germline values: CDR1 MNHEY, CDR2 SVGAGI. Trimming left V 5 bases short and J 0 bases short, with 9 bases between. DNA of the CDR3: TGTGCCAGCAGTCTATCGACAAGCACAGATACGCAGTATTTT. It codes for CASSLSTSTDTQYF.

The CDR3 protein is CASSFGLAGFYEQYF. CDR3 in DNA: TGTGCCAGCAGTTTCGGGCTAGCGGGTTTCTACGAGCAGTACTTC. The chain employs TRBV27 and TRBJ2-7; 8 bases are shared with TRBD2. The CDR3 totals 15 residues. CDR1 and CDR2 (germline): MNHEY, SMNVEV (reference sequence). The trim removed 3 bases at V and 3 bases at J, leaving 7 bases unmatched.

The chain is built from TRBV4-2 and TRBJ2-2; the match to TRBD2 covers 12 bases. V shed 0 bases, J shed 6 bases, and the junction held 8 bases outside the gene matches. From germline, CDR1 is LGHNA and CDR2 YNFKEQ. The CDR3 has 18 residues. In DNA form, the CDR3 reads TGTGCCAGCAGCCAAGACCCGACTAGCGGGAGACGGGCCGGGGAGCTGTTTTTT. Protein product: CASSQDPTSGRRAGELFF.

J is TRBJ1-5 and V is TRBV7-2; D may be TRBD1 (5 bases). Germline CDR1 and CDR2: SGHTA and FQGNSA. The CDR3 totals 14 residues. V lost 1 base and J lost 5, with 9 bases in between. CDR3 region: CASSLGGDYQPQHF. The DNA for the CDR3 is TGTGCCAGCAGCTTAGGAGGGGACTATCAGCCCCAGCATTTT.

V usage is TRBV28 and J usage is TRBJ2-7; D remains ambiguous. Germline CDR1 and CDR2: MDHEN and SYDVKM. V was shortened by 5 bases and J by 1 base, with 12 bases between the two germline ends. CDR3 size: 14 residues. This CDR3 reads CASSTAAHSYEQYF. CDR3 DNA sequence: TGTGCCAGCAGTACGGCGGCCCATTCCTACGAGCAGTACTTC. Filled out from reference TRBV28 and TRBJ2-7, the complete variable domain reads DVKVTQSSRYLVKRTGEKVFLECVQDMDHENMFWYRQDPGLGLRLIYFSYDVKMKEKGDIPEGYSVSREKKERFSLILESASTNQTSMYLCASSTAAHSYEQYFGPGTRLTVT.

This chain links TRBV7-9 with TRBJ1-5; 7 bases align to TRBD1. Unmatched junction bases numbered 5, after V lost 6 bases and J lost 0 bases. The germline V gene has CDR1 SEHNR and CDR2 FQNEAQ (reference sequence). This CDR3 is built from 15 residues. The CDR3 loop is CASSIGTASNQPQHF. The CDR3 DNA follows: TGTGCCAGCAGTATCGGGACAGCTAGCAATCAGCCCCAGCATTTT.

The chain is built from TRBV30 and TRBJ2-1; perhaps TRBD2 as D (7 bases). The germline V and J ends were trimmed by 2 bases and 8 bases, with 10 bases remaining between them. Germline CDR1 is GTSNPN and CDR2 is SVGIG (reference sequence). This CDR3 is 12 amino acids long. The CDR3 DNA is TGTGCCTGGAGTAGGGGGAGGGATGAGCAGTTCTTC. Translation gives CAWSRGRDEQFF.

The CDR3 sequence is CASSVSGDREPQHF. In nucleotides, the CDR3 is TGTGCCAGCAGTGTGAGCGGGGACCGGGAGCCCCAGCATTTT. The gene calls are TRBV6-4 and TRBJ1-5; weak D call: TRBD1 (5 bases). The CDR3 spans 14 residues. Trimming took off 4 bases at V and 8 bases at J, with 15 bases between the two ends. The germline V gene has CDR1 MRHNA and CDR2 SNTAGT.

The chain is built from TRBV19 and TRBJ2-3; TRBD2 agrees at 9 bases. In germline, CDR1 is LNHDA, CDR2 SQIVND (reference sequence). V lost 2 bases, J lost 6 bases, and 6 bases stayed unmatched. This CDR3 contains 15 residues. CDR3 nucleotide sequence: TGTGCCAGTAGTATACGGCGGGAGGGCCGCGATACGCAGTATTTT. It yields the protein CASSIRREGRDTQYF.

The chain recombines TRBV27 with TRBJ1-4, with D maybe TRBD1 (5 bases). This CDR3 is 14 amino acids long. Per the germline V gene, CDR1 is MNHEY and CDR2 is SMNVEV (reference sequence). V shed 6 bases and J shed 8 bases, with 16 bases lying between them. The CDR3 DNA sequence: TGTGCCAGCAGAGATCCGAGACAGTGGGAAAAACTGTTTTTT. This gives the protein CASRDPRQWEKLFF.

The chain joins TRBV6-1 to TRBJ2-5, with a weak D call TRBD1 (5 bases). Germline V CDR1 and CDR2: MNHNS, SASEGT. The CDR3 is 14 residues long. V was pared by 2 bases and J by 1 base, with 8 bases between. The chain's CDR3 is CASSEFRGQETQYF. The CDR3 DNA reads TGTGCCAGCAGTGAATTTAGGGGCCAAGAGACCCAGTACTTC.

The chain recombines TRBV11-2 with TRBJ2-3; D might be TRBD2 (6 bases). V shed 1 base and J shed 0 bases, with 14 bases lying between them. In germline, CDR1 is SGHAT, CDR2 FQNNGV. The CDR3 is 17 residues long. The CDR3 DNA follows: TGTGCCAGCAGCTTAGCCAGAGGGAGGTATAGCACAGATACGCAGTATTTT. As protein: CASSLARGRYSTDTQYF.

V and J are TRBV5-1 and TRBJ2-1, with 9 nucleotides matching TRBD2. V shed 2 bases, J shed 2 bases, and the junction held 14 bases outside the gene matches. This CDR3 has 19 amino acids. Germline V lookup: CDR1 SGHRS, CDR2 YFSETQ. DNA for the CDR3: TGCGCCAGCAGCTTCAGGGACAGAACCGGGACTAGCACCTACAATGAGCAGTTCTTC. Amino acids: CASSFRDRTGTSTYNEQFF.

This chain joins TRBV5-1 and TRBJ2-1, with D uncertain. V lost 5 bases to trimming and J lost 9 bases, with 12 bases between them. The germline V gene encodes CDR1 SGHRS and CDR2 YFSETQ. CDR3 size: 12 residues. The CDR3 DNA is TGCGCCAGCAGTAACTTAACTTCTGAGCAGTTCTTC. Translation: CASSNLTSEQFF. The full variable domain, in which reference TRBV5-1 and TRBJ2-1 provide the parts outside the CDR3, is KAGVTQTPRYLIKTRGQQVTLSCSPISGHRSVSWYQQTPGQGLQFLFEYFSETQRNKGNFPGRFSGRQFSNSRSEMNVSTLELGDSALYLCASSNLTSEQFFGPGTRLTVL.